One T cell receptor (beta chain) is described in this entry. This sample is part of a study of blood T cell repertoires in COVID-19. Across the whole study: Whether acute or convalescent, the COVID-19 samples came from the United States, Italy and Spain. The analysed material was cDNA or gDNA that came from T cells, B-cell-depleted T cells, or PBMCs.

This CDR3 has 16 residues. Losses at the gene ends were 4 bases for V and 5 bases for J; bases not matched to a gene: 8. Germline V CDR1 and CDR2: MNHEY, SVGEGT. Methods used by the authors: Cell counts per sample came from amplifying reference gene primers. TCRdb's table, derived via immunoSEQ multiplex PCR, lists solely in-frame clones and lacks some. V and J calls plus clone size are reproduced from that table; the DNA served to infer D and trimming. This sample has 25,000 to 30,000 clones, with around nine tenths found just once. The sequence was obtained from a human donor in a cohort sampled during active COVID-19. Input material: peripheral blood. The chain uses TRBV6-2 or TRBV6-3 and TRBJ1-5; TRBD1 aligns across 10 bases. This chain's CDR3 is CASSSLTGGKYQPQHF. In DNA form, the CDR3 reads TGTGCCAGCAGTTCCCTGACAGGGGGCAAATATCAGCCCCAGCATTTT.